The 10 T cell receptor beta chains listed next were all sequenced from one sample in a study of T cell repertoires in cytomegalovirus infection. One entry per CDR3 protein, called by TCRdb with MiXCR from the reads. The table has 310,000 or so distinct CDR3 sequences, about a quarter seen once. Sequencing input: PBMCs. Receptors were obtained from a human donor in good health (CMV status not recorded). Some clones in this sample may be carry-over from other donors' samples.

The chain uses TRBV5-6 and TRBJ2-6, with TRBD1 matching 9 bases. V lost 4 bases, J lost 0 bases, and 5 bases stayed unmatched. The CDR3 covers 17 residues. Germline V CDR1 and CDR2: SGHDT, YYEEEE. CDR3 coding DNA: TGTGCCAGCAGCACGGGACAGGGAAACTCTGGGGCCAACGTCCTGACTTTC. This codes for CASSTGQGNSGANVLTF. Full variable domain (missing parts from reference TRBV5-6 and TRBJ2-6): DAGVTQSPTHLIKTRGQQVTLRCSPKSGHDTVSWYQQALGQGPQFIFQYYEEEERQRGNFPDRFSGHQFPNYSSELNVNALLLGDSALYLCASSTGQGNSGANVLTFGAGSRLTVL.

This clonotype was picked up a small number of times. CDR3 in amino acids: CAISREVGGGYTF. As DNA, the CDR3 is TGTGCCATCAGTAGGGAGGTTGGCGGGGGCTACACCTTC. The chain is built from TRBV10-3 and TRBJ1-2; no firm D call. The V gene lost 5 bases and the J gene lost 8 bases, with 15 bases spanning the gap. The CDR3 totals 13 residues. Germline V gene lookup returns CDR1 ENHRY and CDR2 SYGVKD.

This clonotype appeared a few times. The CDR3 DNA sequence: TGCAGCGTTTCAGGACAGGGGGCCTACGAGCAGTACTTC. Translating it yields CSVSGQGAYEQYF. The chain carries TRBV29-1 and TRBJ2-7; TRBD1 aligns across 10 bases. The V segment lost 5 bases and the J segment 2 bases; nucleotides outside the gene matches: 3. CDR1 and CDR2 (germline): SQVTM, ANQGSEA. CDR3 size: 13 residues.

This clonotype was seen a handful of times. The rearrangement links TRBV20-1 to TRBJ2-1; D possibly corresponds to TRBD1 (6 bases). This CDR3 region has 14 residues. V dropped 5 bases and J dropped 4 bases, with 15 bases sitting between them. Germline assignment: CDR1 DFQATT and CDR2 SNEGSKA (reference sequence). In nucleotides, the CDR3 is TGCAGTGCTCCCCGACAGGAGACATACAATGAGCAGTTCTTC. This encodes CSAPRQETYNEQFF.

This clonotype was seen only a few times. The V and J genes are TRBV10-2 and TRBJ2-1; perhaps TRBD2 as D (6 bases). Germline lookup yields CDR1 WSHSY and CDR2 SAAADI. The CDR3 spans 16 residues. V was cut by 4 bases and J by 5 bases, with 18 bases left in between. The CDR3 sequence is CASSGGRLFPNNEQFF. The CDR3 DNA sequence: TGCGCCAGCAGTGGGGGGAGGCTATTCCCGAACAATGAGCAGTTCTTC.

The V gene is TRBV28, the J gene TRBJ1-6; weak D call: TRBD1 (5 bases). Germline CDR1 and CDR2: MDHEN and SYDVKM. CDR3 length: 14 amino acids. V was cut by 2 bases and J by 11 bases, with 13 bases left in between. This CDR3 is CASSLAGLRAPLHF. The CDR3 nucleotides read TGTGCCAGCAGTTTAGCGGGGCTGAGGGCACCCCTCCACTTT.

The chain is built from TRBV25-1 and TRBJ2-6; either TRBD1 or TRBD2 may fit D (5 bases each). Trimming shortened V by 0 bases and J by 0 bases, and 15 bases separated the two germline ends. This CDR3 comprises 19 residues. The germline gives CDR1 MGHDK, CDR2 SYGVNS. The CDR3 region has the DNA TGTGCCAGCAGTGAATACACCGGGACGGGAAACTCTGGGGCCAACGTCCTGACTTTC. This gives the protein CASSEYTGTGNSGANVLTF.

This clonotype occurred a few times. The J gene is TRBJ2-7, the V gene TRBV28; 9 bases agree with TRBD2. CDR1 is MDHEN and CDR2 is SYDVKM in the germline V gene. The CDR3 totals 14 residues. Germline trimming cut 5 bases from V and 4 bases from J; bases unmatched to any gene: 6. CDR3: CASSTPAGGYEQYF. The DNA for the CDR3 is TGTGCCAGCAGTACCCCAGCGGGAGGTTACGAGCAGTACTTC.

This clonotype came up a few times. The chain recombines TRBV2 with TRBJ2-5; either TRBD1 or TRBD2 may supply D (7 bases each). The CDR3 extends over 16 amino acids. The ends were cut back, 7 bases at V and 3 bases at J, with 21 bases in the middle. Germline V gene data show CDR1 as SNHLY and CDR2 as FYNNEI. This CDR3 is CASTRNGGTAEETQYF. CDR3 coding DNA: TGTGCCAGCACCCGCAACGGGGGGACAGCTGAAGAGACCCAGTACTTC.

The chain joins TRBV28 to TRBJ2-1; D call uncertain. Trimming removed 3 bases from V and 7 bases from J, with 13 bases in between. CDR3 length: 14 amino acids. CDR1 is MDHEN, CDR2 SYDVKM, per germline. CDR3 bases: TGTGCCAGCAGTTTTGGAGTCTTGAAGAATGAGCAGTTCTTC. As protein: CASSFGVLKNEQFF.